This is a list of T cell receptor beta chains from one sample in a study of blood T cell repertoires in COVID-19. Using immunoSEQ multiplex PCR, the repertoire was profiled, and TCRdb retains in-frame clones only, with some absent. The sample lists about 81,000 clones; around 90% were seen once. Specimen: peripheral blood. The receptors here all came from a woman of 80 years or more with acute or convalescent COVID-19. CDR3s include the opening cysteine and the closing phenylalanine or tryptophan. A D gene is named only where the DNA matches it firmly. Expanded clones are given a class, and other clones once, few, many or no size at all.

CDR3 protein: CASSPGQGNTDTQYF
CDR3 DNA: TGTGCCAGCAGCCCTGGACAGGGGAACACAGATACGCAGTATTTT
clone size: -
J gene: TRBJ2-3
D gene: TRBD1
V gene: TRBV11-3

CDR3 protein: CASSQGGGGYTF
CDR3 DNA: TGTGCCAGCAGCCAAGGCGGGGGTGGCTACACCTTC
clone size: -
J gene: TRBJ1-2
D gene: -
V gene: TRBV3-1/TRBV3-2

CDR3 protein: CASSHFSGGSLQAFF
CDR3 DNA: TGTGCCAGCAGCCACTTTTCAGGGGGCTCCCTCCAAGCTTTCTTT
clone size: -
J gene: TRBJ1-1
D gene: TRBD1
V gene: TRBV3-1/TRBV3-2

CDR3 protein: CASSESEGAHTQYF
CDR3 DNA: TGCGCCAGCAGTGAGTCAGAGGGTGCACATACGCAGTATTTT
clone size: -
J gene: TRBJ2-3
D gene: -
V gene: TRBV10-2

CDR3 protein: CASSLVAWDTSYEQYF
CDR3 DNA: TGCGCCAGCAGCTTGGTGGCCTGGGACACGTCCTACGAGCAGTACTTC
clone size: -
J gene: TRBJ2-7
D gene: -
V gene: TRBV5-1

CDR3 protein: CASSLTLAGHYEQYF
CDR3 DNA: TGTGCCAGCAGCTTAACACTAGCGGGGCACTACGAGCAGTACTTC
clone size: -
J gene: TRBJ2-7
D gene: TRBD2
V gene: TRBV7-9

CDR3 protein: CASSSRVITGELFF
CDR3 DNA: TGTGCCAGCAGCTCCCGGGTTATCACCGGGGAGCTGTTTTTT
clone size: -
J gene: TRBJ2-2
D gene: -
V gene: TRBV3-1/TRBV3-2

CDR3 protein: CASSTDPRLAAQETQYF
CDR3 DNA: TGTGCCAGCAGCACCGACCCCAGGCTAGCGGCCCAAGAGACCCAGTACTTC
clone size: once
J gene: TRBJ2-5
D gene: TRBD2
V gene: TRBV11-3

CDR3 protein: CASSRGGADNSPLHF
CDR3 DNA: TGTGCCAGCAGCCGGGGAGGGGCGGATAATTCACCCCTCCACTTT
clone size: -
J gene: TRBJ1-6
D gene: -
V gene: TRBV4-2

CDR3 protein: CATGPNSNQPQHF
CDR3 DNA: TGTGCCACAGGGCCTAATAGCAATCAGCCCCAGCATTTT
clone size: -
J gene: TRBJ1-5
D gene: -
V gene: TRBV7-2

CDR3 protein: CASSDQRGSSYNEQFF
CDR3 DNA: TGTGCCAGCAGTGACCAGCGCGGTAGCTCCTACAATGAGCAGTTCTTC
clone size: -
J gene: TRBJ2-1
D gene: -
V gene: TRBV2

CDR3 protein: CASSLVRGALVDGYTF
CDR3 DNA: TGTGCCAGCAGCTTGGTCCGGGGAGCGCTGGTAGATGGCTACACCTTC
clone size: once
J gene: TRBJ1-2
D gene: -
V gene: TRBV5-6

CDR3 protein: CATSAPGSYEQYF
CDR3 DNA: TGTGCCACCAGTGCCCCGGGCTCCTACGAGCAGTACTTC
clone size: once
J gene: TRBJ2-7
D gene: -
V gene: TRBV24-1

CDR3 protein: CATSERGTYGYTF
CDR3 DNA: TGCGCCACCTCCGAACGGGGGACCTATGGCTACACCTTC
clone size: -
J gene: TRBJ1-2
D gene: -
V gene: TRBV5-1

CDR3 protein: CASTKGRDQPQHF
CDR3 DNA: TGTGCCAGTACGAAGGGGCGAGATCAGCCCCAGCATTTT
clone size: once
J gene: TRBJ1-5
D gene: -
V gene: TRBV7-8

CDR3 protein: CASSLGVGTTETQYF
CDR3 DNA: TGTGCCAGCAGCCTTGGGGTCGGGACTACTGAGACCCAGTACTTC
clone size: -
J gene: TRBJ2-5
D gene: TRBD2
V gene: TRBV9

CDR3 protein: CASRRQNTEAFF
CDR3 DNA: TGTGCCAGCAGGAGACAGAACACTGAAGCTTTCTTT
clone size: once
J gene: TRBJ1-1
D gene: -
V gene: TRBV2

CDR3 protein: CASSSKTGSYNEQFF
CDR3 DNA: TGTGCCAGCAGCTCGAAGACAGGATCCTACAATGAGCAGTTCTTC
clone size: -
J gene: TRBJ2-1
D gene: -
V gene: TRBV7-2

CDR3 protein: CASSLDGVIGEAFF
CDR3 DNA: TGTGCCAGCAGCTTAGATGGAGTGATCGGTGAAGCTTTCTTT
clone size: -
J gene: TRBJ1-1
D gene: -
V gene: TRBV7-9

CDR3 protein: CASIPGRRGNTIYF
CDR3 DNA: TGTGCCAGTATTCCGGGCAGGAGGGGAAACACCATATATTTT
clone size: -
J gene: TRBJ1-3
D gene: -
V gene: TRBV19

CDR3 protein: CASRGSGRGAGELFF
CDR3 DNA: TGTGCCAGCAGAGGTAGCGGGAGGGGGGCCGGGGAGCTGTTTTTT
clone size: -
J gene: TRBJ2-2
D gene: TRBD2
V gene: TRBV2

CDR3 protein: CASSILAGVEQYF
CDR3 DNA: TGTGCCAGTAGTATACTAGCGGGAGTAGAGCAGTACTTC
clone size: once
J gene: TRBJ2-7
D gene: TRBD2
V gene: TRBV19

CDR3 protein: CASRVRQGSGPDTQYF
CDR3 DNA: TGCGCCAGCAGAGTACGCCAGGGGAGTGGACCAGATACGCAGTATTTT
clone size: -
J gene: TRBJ2-3
D gene: -
V gene: TRBV5-1

CDR3 protein: CASSLPLASDGYTF
CDR3 DNA: TGTGCCAGCAGTCTACCCCTAGCGAGTGATGGCTACACCTTC
clone size: -
J gene: TRBJ1-2
D gene: -
V gene: TRBV7-9

CDR3 protein: CASSYSPRSSYEQYF
CDR3 DNA: TGTGCCAGCAGTTACAGCCCGAGGAGCTCCTACGAGCAGTACTTC
clone size: -
J gene: TRBJ2-7
D gene: -
V gene: TRBV6-5

CDR3 protein: CASSWDRSSGANVLTF
CDR3 DNA: TGTGCCAGCAGCTGGGACAGGTCCTCTGGGGCCAACGTCCTGACTTTC
clone size: -
J gene: TRBJ2-6
D gene: TRBD1
V gene: TRBV7-2

CDR3 protein: CASSMAGGTGELFF
CDR3 DNA: TGCGCCAGCAGCATGGCAGGGGGGACCGGGGAGCTGTTTTTT
clone size: -
J gene: TRBJ2-2
D gene: -
V gene: TRBV5-1

CDR3 protein: CASSGNRVGYGYTF
CDR3 DNA: TGTGCCAGCAGCGGAAACAGGGTGGGTTATGGCTACACCTTC
clone size: -
J gene: TRBJ1-2
D gene: -
V gene: TRBV7-2

CDR3 protein: CSVEGGTSGSGRDTQYF
CDR3 DNA: TGCAGCGTTGAAGGGGGGACTAGCGGGAGTGGGAGAGATACGCAGTATTTT
clone size: -
J gene: TRBJ2-3
D gene: TRBD2
V gene: TRBV29-1

CDR3 protein: CASSTGGSYNEQFF
CDR3 DNA: TGTGCCAGTAGTACGGGGGGCTCCTACAATGAGCAGTTCTTC
clone size: -
J gene: TRBJ2-1
D gene: TRBD2
V gene: TRBV19

CDR3 protein: CASSQGDSGPLEQYF
CDR3 DNA: TGTGCCAGCAGCCAAGGTGATAGCGGCCCGCTCGAGCAGTACTTC
clone size: once
J gene: TRBJ2-7
D gene: -
V gene: TRBV3-1/TRBV3-2

CDR3 protein: CASSTSGGTGELFF
CDR3 DNA: TGTGCCAGCAGCACTAGCGGGGGGACCGGGGAGCTGTTTTTT
clone size: few
J gene: TRBJ2-2
D gene: TRBD2
V gene: TRBV11-3